A selection of T cell receptor beta chains follows, all from one sample in a study of cytomegalovirus exposure and HLA in healthy donors. Method: immunoSEQ multiplex PCR; TCRdb's copy keeps in-frame clones and lacks some. The sample gives around 210,000 clones, about 88% of which show up once; 0.2% to 0.25% is in the top ten. The sample taken for sequencing was PBMCs. The source is a girl aged 2 to 9 in good health and CMV-seronegative. CDR3s include the opening cysteine and the closing phenylalanine or tryptophan. Not every row has a clone size; where given, it reads once, few, many or a size class.

v_gene	abundance	j_gene	CDR3aa
TRBV6-5	.	TRBJ2-7	CASRGARVREQYF
TRBV7-2	once	TRBJ1-1	CASSPNRGRAFF
TRBV19	.	TRBJ1-5	CASSMIGTGNQPQHF
TRBV5-1	.	TRBJ1-1	CASSSTGVKTNTEAFF
TRBV6-1	.	TRBJ2-5	CAGAGLAGQETQYF
TRBV6-5	.	TRBJ1-5	CASRPDRGSNQPQHF
TRBV30	.	TRBJ2-4	CAWSSGGAQYF
TRBV7-8	.	TRBJ1-1	CASSLPGNTEAFF
TRBV12-2	.	TRBJ1-6	CASRLWAGGHNSPLHF
TRBV5-5	.	TRBJ2-6	CASSVTGGASGANVLTF
TRBV4-1	.	TRBJ2-7	CASSQAQDRGSYEQYF
TRBV2	once	TRBJ2-5	CASSDRRVQETQYF
TRBV6-1	.	TRBJ2-7	CASSDPDRGAWEQYF
TRBV6-5	.	TRBJ1-5	CASGQLKPQHF
TRBV6-5	.	TRBJ1-1	CASRVQGAQNEAFF
TRBV10-1	few	TRBJ2-1	CARCGRANEQFF
TRBV4-1	.	.	CASSQAFGTNALNSYEQYF
TRBV7-8	few	TRBJ2-1	CASSLVGGRRVGYNEQFF
TRBV7-9	.	TRBJ2-2	CASSLGRGGHTGELFF
TRBV29-1	once	TRBJ2-3	CSVKYLLAYTQYF
TRBV14	few	TRBJ2-7	CASSQVQGHWGQYF
TRBV5-6	.	TRBJ2-2	CASSLVGLNTGELFF
TRBV4-1	many	TRBJ2-3	CASSHSLGTASTDTQYF
TRBV11-2	.	TRBJ2-5	CASTILRGSSGGLETQYF
TRBV5-1	.	TRBJ2-7	CASRLGTGGGSEQYF